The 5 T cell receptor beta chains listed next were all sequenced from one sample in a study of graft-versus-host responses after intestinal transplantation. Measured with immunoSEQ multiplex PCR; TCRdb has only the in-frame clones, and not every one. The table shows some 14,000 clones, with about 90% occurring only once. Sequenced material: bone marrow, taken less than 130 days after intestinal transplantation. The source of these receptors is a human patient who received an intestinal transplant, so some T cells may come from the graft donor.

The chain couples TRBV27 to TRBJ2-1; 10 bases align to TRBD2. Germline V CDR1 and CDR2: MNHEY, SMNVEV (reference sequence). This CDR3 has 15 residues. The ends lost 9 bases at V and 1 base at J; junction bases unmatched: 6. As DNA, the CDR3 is TGTGCCAGGAGTATAGCGGGAGGTTCCTACAATGAGCAGTTCTTC. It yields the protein CARSIAGGSYNEQFF.

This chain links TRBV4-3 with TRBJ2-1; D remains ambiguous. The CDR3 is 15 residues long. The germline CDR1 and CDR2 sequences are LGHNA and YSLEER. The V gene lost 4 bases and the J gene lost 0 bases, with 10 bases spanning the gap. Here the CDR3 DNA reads TGCGCCAGCAGCCCAGCGATGAGCTCCTACAATGAGCAGTTCTTC. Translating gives CASSPAMSSYNEQFF.

CDR3 sequence: CAISVKTSGIDEQFF. The DNA for the CDR3 is TGTGCCATCAGTGTCAAGACTAGCGGGATCGATGAGCAGTTCTTC. V is TRBV10-3 and J is TRBJ2-1; 11 positions agree with TRBD2. Germline CDR1 and CDR2: ENHRY and SYGVKD. With 4 bases clipped from V and 8 bases from J, the junction kept 7 bases outside the gene matches. The CDR3 contains 15 residues.

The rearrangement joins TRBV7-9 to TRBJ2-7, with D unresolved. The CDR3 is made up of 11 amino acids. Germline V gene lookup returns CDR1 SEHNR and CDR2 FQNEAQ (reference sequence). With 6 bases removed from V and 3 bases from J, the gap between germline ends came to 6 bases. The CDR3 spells CASSLNYEQYF. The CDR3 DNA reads TGTGCCAGCAGTTTGAACTACGAGCAGTACTTC.

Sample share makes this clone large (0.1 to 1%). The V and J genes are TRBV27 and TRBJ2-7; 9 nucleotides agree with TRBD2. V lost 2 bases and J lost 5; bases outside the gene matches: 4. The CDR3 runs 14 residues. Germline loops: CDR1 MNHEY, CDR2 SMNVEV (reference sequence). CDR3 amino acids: CASSLLAGLDEQYF. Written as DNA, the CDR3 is TGTGCCAGCAGTTTACTAGCGGGATTGGACGAGCAGTACTTC.